This is a list of T cell receptor beta chains from one sample in a study of OX40 agonist ivuxolimab in advanced cancers. Sequenced by immunoSEQ multiplex PCR; TCRdb stores in-frame clones only, minus some. The sample includes some 87,000 clones, roughly 87% of them seen just once. The sequencing here drew on CD4+ or CD8+ T cells sorted from blood, taken in a trial of the OX40 agonist ivuxolimab. The receptors originated from an adult with an advanced solid tumor such as melanoma, head and neck, liver or kidney cancer. The CDR3 runs from the conserved cysteine through the conserved F or W. D genes are given only for firm matches. Size is stated for part of the rows, as once, few or many counts, or as a class when the clone is expanded.

j_gene: TRBJ2-5; v_gene: TRBV6-5; d_gene: TRBD2; abundance: .; CDR3aa: CASSLGLAETQYF; CDR3nt: TGTGCCAGCAGTTTGGGACTAGCAGAGACCCAGTACTTC
j_gene: TRBJ2-2; v_gene: TRBV11-3; d_gene: .; abundance: .; CDR3aa: CASSLGPGGATTGELFF; CDR3nt: TGTGCCAGCAGCTTAGGTCCCGGGGGAGCCACCACCGGGGAGCTGTTTTTT
j_gene: TRBJ1-1; v_gene: TRBV6-4; d_gene: .; abundance: .; CDR3aa: CASSAVLGAEAFF; CDR3nt: TGTGCCAGCAGTGCCGTCCTGGGGGCTGAAGCTTTCTTT
j_gene: TRBJ2-3; v_gene: TRBV9; d_gene: TRBD2; abundance: .; CDR3aa: CASSVDPGRRFTQYF; CDR3nt: TGTGCCAGCAGCGTAGATCCCGGGAGGAGGTTTACGCAGTATTTT
j_gene: TRBJ1-5; v_gene: TRBV29-1; d_gene: TRBD1; abundance: few; CDR3aa: CSVVQGADQPQHF; CDR3nt: TGCAGCGTTGTACAGGGGGCCGATCAGCCCCAGCATTTT
j_gene: TRBJ2-7; v_gene: TRBV7-3; d_gene: TRBD2; abundance: .; CDR3aa: CASSLLAGSQYEQYF; CDR3nt: TGTGCCAGCAGCTTACTAGCGGGGTCCCAGTACGAGCAGTACTTC
j_gene: TRBJ2-1; v_gene: TRBV11-3; d_gene: TRBD2; abundance: .; CDR3aa: CASSLEWREGWNEQFF; CDR3nt: TGTGCCAGCAGCTTAGAGTGGCGGGAGGGATGGAATGAGCAGTTCTTC
j_gene: TRBJ2-5; v_gene: TRBV23-1; d_gene: .; abundance: .; CDR3aa: CASSQGRRRETQYF; CDR3nt: TGCGCCAGCAGTCAGGGCCGTAGGCGGGAGACCCAGTACTTC
j_gene: TRBJ2-3; v_gene: TRBV4-3; d_gene: TRBD2; abundance: .; CDR3aa: CASSQDGTSGEINTDTQYF; CDR3nt: TGCGCCAGCAGCCAAGACGGGACTAGCGGGGAGATAAACACAGATACGCAGTATTTT
j_gene: TRBJ1-4; v_gene: TRBV29-1; d_gene: TRBD1; abundance: .; CDR3aa: CSVGDSTNEKLFF; CDR3nt: TGCAGCGTTGGGGACAGCACTAATGAAAAACTGTTTTTT
j_gene: TRBJ1-4; v_gene: TRBV6-6; d_gene: .; abundance: .; CDR3aa: CATATTTNEKLFF; CDR3nt: TGTGCCACCGCGACAACAACTAATGAAAAACTGTTTTTT
j_gene: TRBJ1-2; v_gene: TRBV4-3; d_gene: .; abundance: .; CDR3aa: CASSQGPGVQGGYTF; CDR3nt: TGCGCCAGCAGCCAAGGCCCCGGGGTACAGGGCGGCTACACCTTC
j_gene: TRBJ1-3; v_gene: TRBV4-3; d_gene: TRBD1; abundance: .; CDR3aa: CASSLGPGQANSGNTIYF; CDR3nt: TGCGCCAGCAGCCTAGGCCCGGGACAGGCGAACTCTGGAAACACCATATATTTT
j_gene: TRBJ2-3; v_gene: TRBV5-1; d_gene: TRBD2; abundance: .; CDR3aa: CASSRFLGLAESSSTDTQYF; CDR3nt: TGCGCCAGCAGCCGGTTCCTTGGACTAGCGGAAAGTTCTAGCACAGATACGCAGTATTTT
j_gene: TRBJ1-1; v_gene: TRBV7-9; d_gene: TRBD1; abundance: once; CDR3aa: CASSPRQGGTEAFF; CDR3nt: TGTGCCAGCAGCCCTCGACAGGGGGGCACTGAAGCTTTCTTT
j_gene: TRBJ1-4; v_gene: TRBV2; d_gene: TRBD1; abundance: .; CDR3aa: CASSKGQGFNLREKLFF; CDR3nt: TGTGCCAGCAGTAAGGGACAGGGCTTTAATCTGCGGGAAAAACTGTTTTTT
j_gene: TRBJ2-7; v_gene: TRBV6-5; d_gene: .; abundance: .; CDR3aa: CASSYTGILSREQYF; CDR3nt: TGTGCCAGCAGTTATACAGGGATTTTATCTCGTGAGCAGTACTTC
j_gene: TRBJ2-7; v_gene: TRBV27; d_gene: TRBD2; abundance: .; CDR3aa: CASRQAGSSSYEQYF; CDR3nt: TGTGCCAGCAGACAAGCGGGGTCAAGCTCCTACGAGCAGTACTTC
j_gene: TRBJ2-3; v_gene: TRBV2; d_gene: TRBD1; abundance: .; CDR3aa: CASSKDRGATDTQYF; CDR3nt: TGTGCCAGCAGTAAGGACAGGGGGGCGACAGATACGCAGTATTTT
j_gene: TRBJ2-7; v_gene: TRBV7-2; d_gene: .; abundance: .; CDR3aa: CASSSAGTYEQYF; CDR3nt: TGTGCCAGCAGCTCTGCGGGGACCTACGAGCAGTACTTC
j_gene: TRBJ2-7; v_gene: TRBV5-5; d_gene: .; abundance: .; CDR3aa: CASRGGAGAQYEQYF; CDR3nt: TGTGCCAGCAGGGGCGGGGCAGGGGCCCAATACGAGCAGTACTTC
j_gene: TRBJ1-3; v_gene: TRBV10-1; d_gene: .; abundance: .; CDR3aa: CASGTTGVGCRNTIYF; CDR3nt: TGCGCCAGCGGAACCACTGGTGTAGGCTGCAGAAACACCATATATTTT
j_gene: TRBJ2-1; v_gene: TRBV5-4; d_gene: .; abundance: .; CDR3aa: CASRDRNEQFF; CDR3nt: TGTGCCAGCAGAGATCGAAATGAGCAGTTCTTC
j_gene: TRBJ2-7; v_gene: TRBV6-5; d_gene: .; abundance: .; CDR3aa: CASSTLYEQYF; CDR3nt: TGTGCCAGCAGTACCCTCTACGAGCAGTACTTC
j_gene: TRBJ1-2; v_gene: TRBV4-1; d_gene: .; abundance: once; CDR3aa: CASSQPRVTYGYTF; CDR3nt: TGCGCCAGCAGCCAACCCAGGGTTACGTATGGCTACACCTTC
j_gene: TRBJ2-1; v_gene: TRBV11-2; d_gene: .; abundance: .; CDR3aa: CASSDTNSNEQFF; CDR3nt: TGTGCCAGCAGCGATACGAACAGCAATGAGCAGTTCTTC
j_gene: TRBJ1-6; v_gene: TRBV6-1; d_gene: .; abundance: .; CDR3aa: CASRDSPTRNSPLHF; CDR3nt: TGTGCCAGCAGGGACAGCCCAACGCGGAATTCACCCCTCCACTTT
j_gene: TRBJ2-7; v_gene: TRBV7-9; d_gene: .; abundance: .; CDR3aa: CASSLGTGYYEQYF; CDR3nt: TGTGCCAGCAGCTTAGGGACTGGGTACTACGAGCAGTACTTC
j_gene: TRBJ2-1; v_gene: TRBV5-1; d_gene: TRBD2; abundance: .; CDR3aa: CASSLGTSGNEQFF; CDR3nt: TGCGCCAGCAGCTTAGGGACTAGCGGGAATGAGCAGTTCTTC
j_gene: TRBJ2-1; v_gene: TRBV11-1; d_gene: .; abundance: once; CDR3aa: CASSLVARRNEQFF; CDR3nt: TGTGCCAGCAGCTTAGTTGCTAGGCGGAATGAGCAGTTCTTC
j_gene: TRBJ1-1; v_gene: TRBV6-5; d_gene: .; abundance: .; CDR3aa: CASSPPSWTEAFF; CDR3nt: TGTGCCAGCAGTCCCCCTAGTTGGACTGAAGCTTTCTTT
j_gene: TRBJ2-5; v_gene: TRBV7-2; d_gene: TRBD1; abundance: .; CDR3aa: CASSRLPGQVLYQETQYF; CDR3nt: TGTGCCAGCAGCCGTCTCCCGGGACAGGTCCTGTACCAAGAGACCCAGTACTTC
j_gene: TRBJ2-2; v_gene: TRBV5-1; d_gene: .; abundance: .; CDR3aa: CASTRRDSNTGELFF; CDR3nt: TGCGCCAGCACTAGGCGGGATTCGAACACCGGGGAGCTGTTTTTT
j_gene: TRBJ2-3; v_gene: TRBV11-3; d_gene: TRBD2; abundance: .; CDR3aa: CASSLGLAGGYTDTQYF; CDR3nt: TGTGCCAGCAGCTTAGGCCTAGCGGGGGGATACACAGATACGCAGTATTTT
j_gene: TRBJ1-5; v_gene: TRBV28; d_gene: TRBD1; abundance: once; CDR3aa: CASSPTGGYQPQHF; CDR3nt: TGTGCCAGCAGTCCAACAGGGGGCTATCAGCCCCAGCATTTT
j_gene: TRBJ1-2; v_gene: TRBV28; d_gene: .; abundance: .; CDR3aa: CASSLETVYGYTF; CDR3nt: TGTGCCAGCAGTTTAGAGACAGTCTATGGCTACACCTTC
j_gene: TRBJ1-2; v_gene: TRBV6-5; d_gene: TRBD1; abundance: .; CDR3aa: CASSYWTGHGYTF; CDR3nt: TGTGCCAGCAGTTACTGGACAGGGCATGGCTACACCTTC
j_gene: TRBJ2-2; v_gene: TRBV7-2; d_gene: .; abundance: once; CDR3aa: CASSSTRWITGELFF; CDR3nt: TGTGCCAGCAGTTCAACCCGATGGATCACCGGGGAGCTGTTTTTT
j_gene: TRBJ2-1; v_gene: TRBV6-5; d_gene: TRBD2; abundance: .; CDR3aa: CASGSRLAGLTEQFF; CDR3nt: TGTGCCAGCGGCTCAAGACTAGCGGGACTTACTGAGCAGTTCTTC
j_gene: TRBJ2-1; v_gene: TRBV10-2; d_gene: .; abundance: .; CDR3aa: CASRVTQMKLEQFF; CDR3nt: TGCGCCAGCAGGGTAACCCAAATGAAACTCGAGCAGTTCTTC
j_gene: TRBJ2-7; v_gene: TRBV6-1; d_gene: .; abundance: .; CDR3aa: CASCEGSSYEQYF; CDR3nt: TGTGCCAGCTGCGAAGGGAGCTCCTACGAGCAGTACTTC
j_gene: TRBJ1-2; v_gene: TRBV7-8; d_gene: .; abundance: .; CDR3aa: CASSLGHPHYGYTF; CDR3nt: TGTGCCAGCAGCTTAGGACACCCTCACTATGGCTACACCTTC
j_gene: TRBJ1-2; v_gene: TRBV6-6; d_gene: TRBD1; abundance: once; CDR3aa: CASRGGTAGYTF; CDR3nt: TGTGCCAGCAGGGGAGGGACAGCGGGCTACACCTTC
j_gene: TRBJ2-3; v_gene: TRBV18; d_gene: TRBD2; abundance: once; CDR3aa: CASSPRTSGNTDTQYF; CDR3nt: TGTGCCAGCTCACCAAGGACTAGCGGCAACACAGATACGCAGTATTTT
j_gene: TRBJ2-7; v_gene: TRBV7-8; d_gene: TRBD2; abundance: .; CDR3aa: CASSFSLAGGHEQYF; CDR3nt: TGTGCCAGCAGCTTTTCCTTAGCGGGTGGGCACGAGCAGTACTTC
j_gene: TRBJ1-1; v_gene: TRBV4-1; d_gene: TRBD1; abundance: .; CDR3aa: CASSIQGARHTEAFF; CDR3nt: TGCGCCAGCAGCATCCAGGGGGCGAGGCACACTGAAGCTTTCTTT
j_gene: TRBJ1-5; v_gene: TRBV7-2; d_gene: .; abundance: .; CDR3aa: CASSSSTGRVNQPQHF; CDR3nt: TGTGCCAGCAGCTCGTCGACGGGGAGGGTGAATCAGCCCCAGCATTTT
j_gene: TRBJ2-1; v_gene: TRBV7-9; d_gene: TRBD2; abundance: .; CDR3aa: CASSPGLAGGSEQFF; CDR3nt: TGTGCCAGCAGCCCGGGACTAGCGGGAGGGTCCGAGCAGTTCTTC
j_gene: TRBJ1-1; v_gene: TRBV19; d_gene: .; abundance: .; CDR3aa: CASTGTKAFF; CDR3nt: TGTGCCAGCACCGGGACTAAGGCTTTCTTT